This TCR beta chain was observed in a study of early T cells in non-severe SARS-CoV-2 infection. About the study: Chains were not paired, and sequencing was done on bulk RNA from unsorted whole blood. Whole-study findings and limits: Comparison of clonotypes with VDJdb favored anti-spike CD8 responses while missing private and CD4 specificities.

This CDR3 comprises 14 residues. Germline CDR1 reads MRHNA; CDR2 reads SNTAGT. The junction had 0 bases not matched to a gene; V was cut back by 3 bases and J by 1 base. This clonotype was observed many times. What it binds is unknown. Each cDNA molecule carried a unique molecular identifier. TCRdb re-called the 5' RACE reads through MiXCR, storing one row per CDR3 protein. The sample lists around 30,000 distinct CDR3 sequences, less than 5% occurring once. V and J are TRBV6-4 and TRBJ2-3, with 8 positions matching TRBD1. Sequences were obtained from whole blood. The sequence was collected from an adult who was a healthcare worker with PCR-confirmed SARS-CoV-2 infection or an uninfected control (not recorded which). CDR3: CASSEGQGTDTQYF. CDR3 bases: TGTGCCAGCAGTGAGGGACAGGGCACAGATACGCAGTATTTT.